The entry below gives a single TCR beta chain sequence along with its context. Its antigen is undetermined. Sample-barcoded 5' priming and a J-beta primer mix drove a second PCR of roughly 6 to 12 cycles. TCRdb recomputed calls from the 5' RACE reads with MiXCR, one row per CDR3 protein. This table holds about 1,500,000 distinct CDR3 sequences, around 42% found once. The record originates from a study of blood T cells in healthy people across ages. Germline V gene data show CDR1 as MGHRA and CDR2 as YSYEKL. The CDR3 is made up of 14 amino acids. The V and J ends lost 5 bases and 3 bases, in that order; junction bases with no gene match: 5. Regarding the study as a whole: Measured against age, TCR beta diversity per million T cells decreased in a roughly linear manner.

Caucasian individuals from Russia who were healthy and aged roughly 6 to 95 acted as donors. Per sample, at least 6 micrograms of total RNA were extracted. The specimen was blood. The receptor was isolated from a woman between 18 and 30 years old in good health. The rearrangement joins TRBV4-1 to TRBJ2-5; 8 nucleotides match TRBD1. The CDR3 loop reads CASSADRGEETQYF. DNA for the CDR3: TGCGCCAGCAGCGCCGACAGGGGCGAAGAGACCCAGTACTTC.